A single sample gave rise to the 18 T cell receptor beta chains below, sequenced in a study of cytomegalovirus exposure and HLA in healthy donors (dated by TCRdb to about 2017). The library came from the immunoSEQ multiplex PCR assay. A mixture of 60 forward primers for TCR Vbeta segments and 13 reverse primers for TCR Jbeta segments was used in the multiplex PCR. The source is immuneACCESS, and TCRdb retained only in-frame sequences with V and J called. Part of the clones is not carried over; for the studies checked, unresolved V genes explain less than half of this, and the remainder is unexplained. The sample profile shows over 110,000 clones; under 85% of them were found once. The ten largest make up more than 0.85% of the sample. The sample was PBMCs. The receptors stem from a man aged 18 to 35 in good health and CMV-seronegative.

V gene TRBV6-5 combines with J gene TRBJ2-3, with 7 bases fitting TRBD1. This CDR3 is 15 amino acids long. The V gene's germline CDR1 is MNHEY and CDR2 SVGAGI. V shed 6 bases, J shed 1 base, and the junction held 7 bases outside the gene matches. DNA of the CDR3: TGTGCCAGCAGCCAACAGGGGTATGGCACAGATACGCAGTATTTT. Its protein product is CASSQQGYGTDTQYF.

CDR3 nucleotide sequence: TGTGCCAGCAGCTTTGACACGGGGGACTATGGCTACACCTTC. Translating gives CASSFDTGDYGYTF. The chain combines TRBV7-2 with TRBJ1-2; D might be TRBD1 (5 bases). Germline V gives CDR1 SGHTA, CDR2 FQGNSA. The V and J ends lost 3 bases and 3 bases respectively, with 11 bases between them. The CDR3 totals 14 residues.

The chain employs TRBV27 and TRBJ1-2, with D unclear. Trimming took off 7 bases at V and 3 bases at J, with 12 bases between the two ends. The CDR3 has 13 amino acids. The germline V gene has CDR1 MNHEY and CDR2 SMNVEV (reference sequence). The CDR3 is CASTTSGDYGYTF. The CDR3 coding sequence is TGTGCCAGCACTACCTCCGGGGACTATGGCTACACCTTC.

This CDR3 reads CASSPGDRGIHEQYF. The DNA of the CDR3 is TGTGCCAGCAGTCCCGGGGACAGGGGTATACACGAGCAGTACTTC. This chain links TRBV28 with TRBJ2-5, with 10 positions matching TRBD1. The end of the DNA aligns better with TRBJ2-7, so the J call may be wrong. From germline, CDR1 is MDHEN and CDR2 SYDVKM. This CDR3 has 15 residues.

The chain joins TRBV4-3 to TRBJ2-7, with D maybe TRBD1 (5 bases). Trimming stripped 2 bases from V and 2 bases from J, with 10 bases between. Per the germline V gene, CDR1 is LGHNA and CDR2 is YSLEER. CDR3 length: 14 amino acids. The chain's CDR3 is CASSQYKGTYEQYF. The CDR3 DNA reads TGCGCCAGCAGCCAATACAAGGGGACCTACGAGCAGTACTTC.

This clone was seen a handful of times. V usage is TRBV30 and J usage is TRBJ1-1, with D unclear. CDR1 is GTSNPN, CDR2 SVGIG, per germline (reference sequence). The CDR3 extends over 13 amino acids. Trimming stripped 0 bases from V and 11 bases from J, with 16 bases between. CDR3 nucleotides: TGTGCCTGGAGTGTCTGGTCAGCAGGTGAGGCTTTCTTT. This gives the protein CAWSVWSAGEAFF.

The chain recombines TRBV19 with TRBJ1-4; 9 bases agree with TRBD1. Trimming at V came to 6 bases and at J to 6 bases, leaving 2 bases not matched to a gene. CDR3 length equals 13 residues. Germline CDR1 LNHDA, CDR2 SQIVND (reference sequence). CDR3 protein: CASSGTGYEKLFF. The DNA for the CDR3 is TGTGCCAGTAGCGGGACAGGGTATGAAAAACTGTTTTTT.

J is TRBJ1-6 and V is TRBV30; tentative D call: TRBD1 (5 bases). The germline V and J ends were trimmed by 8 bases and 6 bases, with 20 bases remaining between them. The germline V gene has CDR1 GTSNPN and CDR2 SVGIG (reference sequence). The CDR3 length is 15 residues. For the CDR3, the DNA is TGTGCCAGCAATCGGGACTTGGGACTTAATTCACCCCTCCACTTT. Translating gives CASNRDLGLNSPLHF.

V is TRBV7-2 and J is TRBJ1-4, with D perhaps TRBD1 (5 bases). With 5 bases removed from V and 6 bases from J, the gap between germline ends came to 16 bases. Germline V lookup: CDR1 SGHTA, CDR2 FQGNSA. This CDR3 spans 15 amino acids. CDR3 coding DNA: TGTGCCAGCAGCGCCCAGGCCGGGGGGTATGAAAAACTGTTTTTT. Translated: CASSAQAGGYEKLFF.

This clone was counted once. The chain has TRBV4-1 and TRBJ2-7, with 8 bases lining up with TRBD1. The CDR3 is made up of 14 amino acids. CDR1 is MGHRA, CDR2 YSYEKL, per germline. The junction had 1 base not matched to a gene; V was cut back by 1 base and J by 2 bases. The CDR3 spells CASSQVDRAYEQYF. In DNA, the CDR3 is TGCGCCAGCAGCCAAGTGGACAGGGCCTACGAGCAGTACTTC.

This sequence joins TRBV7-6 and TRBJ2-6; 8 bases align to TRBD1. Germline values: CDR1 SGHVS, CDR2 FNYEAQ. CDR3 length: 15 amino acids. J was trimmed by 2 bases and V by 6 bases; bases with no gene match: 3. Written as DNA, the CDR3 is TGTGCCAGCAGTTCAGGGGGCGCTGGGGCCAACGTCCTGACTTTC. Its protein product is CASSSGGAGANVLTF.

The CDR3, as DNA: TGTGCCAGCAGCCTTAGCGGACAGGGCTACGAGCAGTACTTC. It yields the protein CASSLSGQGYEQYF. The chain combines TRBV7-9 with TRBJ2-7, with TRBD1 matching over 8 bases. V gave up 5 bases and J gave up 3 bases; unmatched junction bases: 6. The CDR3 extends over 14 amino acids. Germline V gene data show CDR1 as SEHNR and CDR2 as FQNEAQ (reference sequence).

The chain employs TRBV9 and TRBJ2-5; D perhaps matches TRBD2 (5 bases). This CDR3 has 15 residues. Germline values: CDR1 SGDLS, CDR2 YYNGEE. The ends were cut back, 0 bases at V and 4 bases at J, with 13 bases in the middle. CDR3 amino acids: CASSVDGILVETQYF. The CDR3 DNA reads TGTGCCAGCAGCGTAGACGGGATCCTGGTAGAGACCCAGTACTTC.

This rearrangement joins TRBV19 to TRBJ2-1; D ambiguous. This CDR3 has 13 amino acids. Trimming stripped 5 bases from V and 4 bases from J, with 9 bases between. CDR1 is LNHDA and CDR2 is SQIVND in the germline V gene (reference sequence). The CDR3 loop reads CASSVDTYNEQFF. CDR3 bases: TGTGCCAGTAGTGTCGACACATACAATGAGCAGTTCTTC.

This clone has just one count. The genes are TRBV7-2 and TRBJ2-5; TRBD1 agrees at 8 bases. Per germline, CDR1 SGHTA and CDR2 FQGNSA. The junction had 5 bases not matched to a gene; V was cut back by 5 bases and J by 3 bases. There are 14 residues in the CDR3. CDR3 nucleotide sequence: TGTGCCAGCAGCACGAACAGGGGGAAAGAGACCCAGTACTTC. Translated, it gives CASSTNRGKETQYF.

This clone appeared once. The chain couples TRBV19 to TRBJ1-2, with TRBD1 identical over 10 bases. The CDR3 is 18 amino acids. Germline CDR1 is LNHDA and CDR2 is SQIVND (reference sequence). The trim removed 3 bases at V and 0 bases at J, leaving 10 bases unmatched. The CDR3 loop is CASSIARDRGAPNYGYTF. The DNA of the CDR3 is TGTGCCAGTAGTATCGCCCGGGACAGGGGAGCCCCTAACTATGGCTACACCTTC.

The chain carries TRBV19 and TRBJ2-1; weak D call: TRBD2 (5 bases). Germline values: CDR1 LNHDA, CDR2 SQIVND (reference sequence). With 2 bases removed from V and 7 bases from J, the gap between germline ends came to 9 bases. The CDR3 consists of 13 residues. CDR3 in amino acids: CASSIFGGNEQFF. The CDR3 coding sequence is TGTGCCAGTAGTATATTCGGCGGGAATGAGCAGTTCTTC.

The chain links TRBV19 to TRBJ2-1; a possible D gene is TRBD2 (6 bases). Per germline, CDR1 LNHDA and CDR2 SQIVND (reference sequence). Trimming cost V 5 bases and J 9 bases, with 14 bases left between them. The CDR3 extends over 13 amino acids. For the CDR3, the DNA is TGTGCCAGTAGTGGGGGGTTTGGCACTGAGCAGTTCTTC. Amino acid sequence: CASSGGFGTEQFF.